The present entry profiles one T cell receptor (beta chain) with its context. Its antigen is not yet known. No clone much larger than this one lies a single base away; base qualities are absent. The V end gives up 6 bases and the J end 3 bases, leaving 6 bases in the junction not matched to a gene. The germline V gene (reference sequence) supplies CDR1 MNHEY and CDR2 SMNVEV. The cysteine opens and the phenylalanine closes a CDR3 of 15 amino acids. This entry keeps only the CDR3 DNA: 45 bases, framed from base 1. These data come from a study of shared clonotypes between healthy human individuals (dated by TCRdb to 2018 to 2020). Some background on the complete study: The cohort comprised a couple of women and a few men aged 18 to 49 years. For each donor, CD4 naive and CD4 memory were each given three plates, CD8 naive was given two plates, and CD8 memory was given one plate. Blood TCR repertoires of about 5 healthy adults were deeply sequenced to estimate repertoire size and the extent of clonotype sharing between individuals. To increase sequencing depth and limit assay-specific biases, TCR repertoire library preparation and sequencing were carried out by different laboratories using diverse techniques. Per donor, leukapheresis produced somewhere between about 0.85 and 10 billion PBMCs.

Study-wide conclusions, independent of this receptor: Clonotypes shared by all four sorted-subset donors showed higher generation probabilities than non-shared clonotypes. Larger estimated clonotype richness was generally found for naive subsets than for memory subsets. Across several donors, about 4.5% of naive CD4, around 3.5% of naive CD8, under 2.5% of memory CD4, and under 0.45% of memory CD8 clonotypes were shared. Sampling was restricted to blood, and TCR repertoires in tissues likely differ from the TCR repertoires found in blood. Incomplete sequencing was indicated by rarefaction of sorted-subset datasets, despite the large sequencing depth. Pairwise subsampling led to the expectation that sequencing depth would affect the degree of clonotype sharing among donors. The genetic and exposure-history diversity represented was limited by the small number of donors.

For the CD8 naive samples, CD45RO-negative cells were positively selected for CCR7, yielding a CD45RA+CCR7+ population from which TemRA cells were excluded. Healthy HIV-negative adults with no recently reported acute infections or vaccinations were included as donors. Every donor was a Caucasian adult living in Nashville, Tennessee, USA. Blood was collected by leukapheresis, and PBMCs were isolated by Ficoll-Histopaque density gradient centrifugation and then cryopreserved in liquid nitrogen vapor phase. Purity and quantity of every magnetically sorted T cell population were checked by analytical flow cytometry. From each sorted fraction, genomic DNA was isolated and quantified by UV absorbance on a Nanodrop 2000c. Using the deep immunoSEQ assay, TCR CDR3 regions were amplified from genomic DNA by multiplex PCR. For each cell subset, the extracted genomic DNA was distributed evenly across all wells of several immunoSEQ 96-well plates, and each plate served as one replicate. For sorted subsets, approximately 210 ng genomic DNA, equal to some 28,000 T cell genomes, was loaded into each replicate PCR. Purified libraries were measured with a Qubit 3.0 fluorometer, size-checked on a Bioanalyzer 2100, and measured again with the KAPA Library Quantification kit. Each immunoSEQ 96-well plate was sequenced on its own single-read 150-cycle Illumina NextSeq 550 flow cell. The study's own analysis went as follows. Because the immunoSEQ output held only junctional sequences and lacked quality scores, the filtering could not match the filtering applied to full-length reads. Sequences were annotated with PyIR, a Python wrapper for IgBLAST v1.9, and V/J genes and CDR3 were assigned using IMGT germline references. Reads were filtered out if the reads had weak V/J assignments (E-value above 1e-6), no CDR3, stop codons, out-of-frame junctions, or ambiguous translated residues. V3J clonotypes were defined by identical inferred V gene, J gene, and CDR3 amino acid sequence. Percentage overlap between repertoires was calculated by dividing the number of shared unique clonotypes by the size of the smaller repertoire. Richness of each repertoire was evaluated using RTK rarefaction, the Chao1 estimator, and Recon v2.1 estimates of unobserved clonotypes. For all TCRbeta clonotypes obtained by the gDNA method from a few donors, generation probabilities were computed with OLGA. In its TCRdb copy, this immuneACCESS table keeps in-frame sequences only and misses some clones. Where compared with another copy, unresolved V genes explain less than half of these, and the others have no known cause. From that table come the V and J calls and clone size; the DNA was used to work out D and trimming. This sample has 450,000 to 700,000 clones in its table, and over 95% of those were observed once. Together, the top ten hold around 0.097% of the sample.

The TCR originated in a young woman in good health. The receptor chain draws on TRBV27 and TRBJ2-5, and TRBD2 matches 11 of the central bases. The sample comprised naive CD8+ T cells sorted from blood. The cell subset or site label here, explained by the study, means: CD45RA+CCR7+. The DNA reads TGTGCCAGCAGGGCACTAGCGGGAGTCAAAGAGACCCAGTACTTC. The encoded protein is CASRALAGVKETQYF.